The 30 T cell receptor beta chains below all came from one sample that was sequenced in a study of T cell responses to AZD1222 COVID-19 vaccine. Sequencing was performed with immunoSEQ multiplex PCR; in TCRdb, only in-frame clones are kept and a portion is missing. The sample contains fewer than 95,000 clones, approximately 90% of which appear only once. Sequencing was performed on peripheral blood, taken 28 days after the second AZD1222 dose. The source is an adult who received the AZD1222 COVID-19 vaccine.

Only one count was recorded for this clone. The V call is TRBV5-1, the J call TRBJ2-2; D may be TRBD2 (6 bases). The germline gives CDR1 SGHRS, CDR2 YFSETQ. The CDR3 extends over 16 amino acids. The V gene lost 0 bases and the J gene lost 5 bases, with 14 bases spanning the gap. The CDR3 nucleotides read TGCGCCAGCAGCTTGGTTACGGGAGCTTGGACCGGGGAGCTGTTTTTT. It translates to CASSLVTGAWTGELFF.

The rearrangement links TRBV6-5 to TRBJ1-5; the D is unclear. Germline V CDR1 and CDR2: MNHEY, SVGAGI. The CDR3 loop spans 13 amino acids. Between the trimmed V and J ends, which lost 6 bases and 5 bases, there was a span of 11 bases. The CDR3 DNA reads TGTGCCAGCAGCAGCCAGAGCGATCAGCCCCAGCATTTT. Amino acid sequence: CASSSQSDQPQHF.

The V gene is TRBV2, the J gene TRBJ1-2, with D possibly matching TRBD1 (5 bases). V lost 6 bases, J lost 13 bases, and 18 bases lay in between. The CDR3 covers 12 residues. Germline-derived CDR1 and CDR2 are SNHLY and FYNNEI. CDR3 sequence (DNA): TGTGCCAGCAGCGGGACGCAGGGTATGTCCACCTTC. Its translation: CASSGTQGMSTF.

This chain joins TRBV19 and TRBJ2-2; D not certain. This CDR3 has 14 residues. Germline CDR1 is LNHDA and CDR2 is SQIVND (reference sequence). Trimming shortened V by 1 base and J by 2 bases, and 5 bases separated the two germline ends. This CDR3 reads CASSIAGNTGELFF. CDR3 bases: TGTGCCAGTAGTATAGCAGGAAACACCGGGGAGCTGTTTTTT.

The V and J genes are TRBV19 and TRBJ1-3; D may be TRBD1 (5 bases). CDR3 length: 15 amino acids. Germline V CDR1 and CDR2: LNHDA, SQIVND (reference sequence). V was cut by 5 bases and J by 0 bases, with 11 bases left in between. The CDR3 sequence is CASSETGSSGNTIYF. The CDR3 DNA follows: TGTGCCAGTAGTGAAACAGGTTCCTCTGGAAACACCATATATTTT.

This chain connects TRBV12-3 or TRBV12-4 to TRBJ1-5; 8 bases map to TRBD1. The CDR3 sequence is 13 residues long. Unmatched junction bases numbered 2, after V lost 6 bases and J lost 4 bases. The CDR3 region is CASSRQGNQPQHF. CDR3 nucleotide sequence: TGTGCCAGCAGCCGACAGGGGAATCAGCCCCAGCATTTT.

This clone was recorded once. The rearrangement uses TRBV6-2 or TRBV6-3 and TRBJ2-7; D might be TRBD1 (6 bases). Germline lookup yields CDR1 MNHEY and CDR2 SVGEGT. Trimming took off 5 bases at V and 7 bases at J, with 18 bases between the two ends. The CDR3 covers 14 residues. As DNA, the CDR3 is TGTGCCAGCAGTCCCTATACGACAGGTCGGGAGCAGTACTTC. Protein product: CASSPYTTGREQYF.

The chain carries TRBV30 and TRBJ1-2; no definite D call. The germline CDR1 and CDR2 sequences are GTSNPN and SVGIG (reference sequence). This CDR3 is 12 amino acids long. The germline V and J ends were trimmed by 6 bases and 5 bases, with 13 bases remaining between them. The chain's CDR3 is CACTPGEYGYTF. The DNA for the CDR3 is TGTGCCTGCACACCGGGCGAGTATGGCTACACCTTC.

V is TRBV5-1 and J is TRBJ2-7; 13 bases fit TRBD2. Trimming removed 3 bases from V and 2 bases from J; junction bases left unmatched: 11. The CDR3 sequence is 18 residues long. Germline CDR1 and CDR2: SGHRS and YFSETQ. CDR3 nucleotides: TGCGCCAGCAGCTCGCGGGAGTCCACTAGCGGGAGGGCCTACGAGCAGTACTTC. Amino acids: CASSSRESTSGRAYEQYF.

The chain joins TRBV19 to TRBJ2-7; D is unclear. CDR1 and CDR2 from the germline V gene are LNHDA and SQIVND (reference sequence). Trimming cost V 8 bases and J 2 bases, with 4 bases left between them. The CDR3 is 10 amino acids. Here the CDR3 DNA reads TGTGCCAGTGGCACCTACGAGCAGTACTTC. Amino acid sequence: CASGTYEQYF.

The V call is TRBV30, the J call TRBJ1-1; no definite D call. V lost 0 bases and J lost 4, with 12 bases in between. Germline V gives CDR1 GTSNPN, CDR2 SVGIG (reference sequence). This CDR3 comprises 14 residues. The CDR3 loop reads CAWSVTRYVTEAFF. For the CDR3, the DNA is TGTGCCTGGAGTGTCACGAGGTATGTCACTGAAGCTTTCTTT.

The J gene is TRBJ2-3, the V gene TRBV14; D perhaps matches TRBD2 (5 bases). The V end lost 2 bases, the J end lost 3 bases, and 15 bases lay between the germline ends. The CDR3 runs to 16 residues. CDR1 is SGHDN, CDR2 FVKESK, per germline. The CDR3 sequence: CASSQTPGLGTDTQYF. Here the CDR3 DNA reads TGTGCCAGCAGCCAAACGCCGGGATTGGGGACAGATACGCAGTATTTT.

This chain uses TRBV6-4 with TRBJ1-5; 8 bases match TRBD1. The CDR3 spans 14 residues. CDR1 and CDR2 (germline): MRHNA, SNTAGT. The ends lost 6 bases at V and 7 bases at J; junction bases unmatched: 8. The CDR3 region has the DNA TGTGCCAGCAGGGGTGGACAGGGCAGGCAGCCCCAGCATTTT. It yields the protein CASRGGQGRQPQHF.

J is TRBJ2-7 and V is TRBV19; 8 nucleotides line up with TRBD1. This CDR3 spans 16 amino acids. The germline CDR1 and CDR2 sequences are LNHDA and SQIVND (reference sequence). V gave up 5 bases and J gave up 0 bases; unmatched junction bases: 9. This CDR3 is CASSPHGTGSSYEQYF. The CDR3 DNA reads as TGTGCCAGTAGTCCTCATGGGACAGGAAGCTCCTACGAGCAGTACTTC.

The table lists this clone with a count of one. V is TRBV28 and J is TRBJ1-5; D is perhaps TRBD1 (5 bases). This CDR3 comprises 14 residues. V shed 8 bases and J shed 1 base, with 12 bases lying between them. Germline V gives CDR1 MDHEN, CDR2 SYDVKM. As DNA, the CDR3 is TGTGCCAGCTCCGGGGCTTGGAGCAATCAGCCCCAGCATTTT. It is translated as CASSGAWSNQPQHF.

This rearrangement joins TRBV3-1 (or the pseudogene TRBV3-2) to TRBJ2-7; the D is unclear. The germline V gene has CDR1 LGHDT and CDR2 YNNKEL (reference sequence). The V and J ends lost 1 base and 2 bases respectively, with 6 bases between them. The CDR3 covers 13 residues. For the CDR3, the DNA is TGTGCCAGCAGCCAAGCCTCCCCCTACGAGCAGTACTTC. Translated, it gives CASSQASPYEQYF.

The rearrangement joins TRBV24-1 to TRBJ2-3; 9 positions agree with TRBD2. V was clipped by 5 bases and J by 5 bases; unmatched bases: 7. The CDR3 runs to 15 residues. Germline V lookup: CDR1 KGHDR, CDR2 SFDVKD. CDR3 amino acids: CATSGTSEVEDTQYF. As DNA, the CDR3 is TGTGCCACCAGTGGGACTAGCGAGGTGGAAGATACGCAGTATTTT.

This clone was seen a handful of times. This chain connects TRBV27 to TRBJ2-1; TRBD2 matches at 7 bases. The ends lost 1 base at V and 5 bases at J; junction bases unmatched: 8. The V gene's germline CDR1 is MNHEY and CDR2 SMNVEV (reference sequence). The CDR3 is 16 amino acids. The CDR3 region is CASSLFAGRAHNEQFF. The CDR3 nucleotides read TGTGCCAGCAGTTTATTCGCGGGGAGGGCCCACAATGAGCAGTTCTTC.

CDR3: CASSSRAGGGELFF. CDR3 DNA: TGTGCCAGCAGCTCCCGGGCCGGTGGCGGGGAGCTGTTTTTT. V usage is TRBV11-3 and J usage is TRBJ2-2; no firm D call. Germline V lookup: CDR1 SGHNT, CDR2 YENEEA. The CDR3 runs to 14 residues. V was cut by 4 bases and J by 7 bases, with 13 bases left in between.

The gene calls are TRBV3-1 (or the pseudogene TRBV3-2) and TRBJ2-1; 7 bases match TRBD1. The ends lost 8 bases at V and 1 base at J; junction bases unmatched: 8. This CDR3 comprises 15 residues. Germline V gene sequence: CDR1 LGHDT, CDR2 YNNKEL (reference sequence). The DNA of the CDR3 is TGTGCCAGCCGGTACAGGGGTCAGTCCTACAATGAGCAGTTCTTC. It translates to CASRYRGQSYNEQFF.

This clone was found a few times. The rearrangement links TRBV7-9 to TRBJ2-1; tentatively, D is TRBD1 (5 bases). V was shortened by 2 bases and J by 6 bases, with 14 bases between the two germline ends. Per germline, CDR1 SEHNR and CDR2 FQNEAQ (reference sequence). CDR3 length equals 15 residues. CDR3 amino acids: CASSLLSRTGNEQFF. In DNA, the CDR3 is TGTGCCAGCAGCTTACTCTCGAGAACAGGCAATGAGCAGTTCTTC.

The chain carries TRBV10-2 and TRBJ2-1; TRBD2 might be the D (8 bases). The CDR3 covers 17 residues. Deletions cut 11 bases from V and 8 bases from J, with 31 bases between. Per germline, CDR1 WSHSY and CDR2 SAAADI. The CDR3 DNA reads TGCGCCCACAGCAGCCTAGGGGGCAGCGGGAGCGGCGATGAGCAGTTCTTC. Translating it yields CAHSSLGGSGSGDEQFF.

This sequence joins TRBV30 and TRBJ1-1, with D perhaps matching TRBD1 (6 bases). V lost 7 bases to trimming and J lost 6 bases, with 21 bases between them. In germline, CDR1 is GTSNPN, CDR2 SVGIG (reference sequence). CDR3 size: 14 residues. CDR3 protein: CALKNTYWGPEAFF. Here the CDR3 DNA reads TGTGCCTTGAAGAACACTTATTGGGGGCCTGAAGCTTTCTTT.

V gene TRBV28 combines with J gene TRBJ2-3; TRBD2 matches at 12 bases. From germline, CDR1 is MDHEN and CDR2 SYDVKM. V shed 5 bases and J 1 base; nucleotides not matched to a gene: 13. The CDR3 sequence is 19 residues long. In DNA, the CDR3 is TGTGCCAGCAGTCAACCGGGACTAGCGGGCAGGTGGGGCACAGATACGCAGTATTTT. Translation: CASSQPGLAGRWGTDTQYF.

The rearrangement joins TRBV7-6 to TRBJ1-5; 7 bases fit TRBD1. Germline CDR1 and CDR2: SGHVS and FNYEAQ. The ends lost 1 base at V and 4 bases at J; junction bases unmatched: 4. The CDR3 totals 15 residues. The CDR3: CASSLGSRGNQPQHF. The CDR3 DNA is TGTGCCAGCAGCTTAGGTAGCAGGGGGAATCAGCCCCAGCATTTT.

V and J are TRBV4-1 and TRBJ2-3, with D uncertain. CDR1 and CDR2 from the germline V gene are MGHRA and YSYEKL. This CDR3 is built from 14 residues. Trimming took off 2 bases at V and 6 bases at J, with 12 bases between the two ends. The CDR3 sequence is CASSQNTFRDTQYF. The CDR3 DNA sequence: TGCGCCAGCAGCCAAAATACCTTCCGTGATACGCAGTATTTT.

The V call is TRBV5-4, the J call TRBJ2-3; 13 nucleotides line up with TRBD2. This CDR3 is built from 16 residues. Germline lookup yields CDR1 SGHNT and CDR2 YYREEE (reference sequence). J was trimmed by 4 bases and V by 2 bases; bases with no gene match: 4. CDR3 DNA: TGTGCCAGCAGCTTCCTAGGACTAGCGGGAGCAGATACGCAGTATTTT. Translated: CASSFLGLAGADTQYF.

V and J are TRBV19 and TRBJ1-1, with TRBD1 matching 10 bases. Germline V gene data show CDR1 as LNHDA and CDR2 as SQIVND (reference sequence). Trimming at V came to 5 bases and at J to 3 bases, leaving 3 bases not matched to a gene. The CDR3 sequence is 14 residues long. This chain's CDR3 is CASSRTGGDTEAFF. In nucleotides, the CDR3 is TGTGCCAGTAGTCGGACAGGGGGGGACACTGAAGCTTTCTTT.

The chain couples TRBV15 to TRBJ1-1, with TRBD1 matching 7 bases. The CDR3 runs to 12 residues. Germline CDR1 and CDR2: LNHNV and YYDKDF (reference sequence). V lost 11 bases, J lost 5 bases, and 8 bases stayed unmatched. The CDR3 loop reads CASQQGWTEAFF. In DNA form, the CDR3 reads TGTGCCTCTCAACAGGGGTGGACTGAAGCTTTCTTT.

The chain is built from TRBV5-1 and TRBJ2-1; TRBD2 agrees at 8 bases. CDR3 length: 15 residues. Germline V gives CDR1 SGHRS, CDR2 YFSETQ. V shed 4 bases and J 1 base; nucleotides not matched to a gene: 4. In DNA form, the CDR3 reads TGCGCCAGCAGCGCAACTAGCGGTTCCTACAATGAGCAGTTCTTC. Amino acid sequence: CASSATSGSYNEQFF.